These T cell receptor beta chains were read from a single sample in a study of shared clonotypes between healthy human individuals. Method: immunoSEQ multiplex PCR; TCRdb's copy keeps in-frame clones and lacks some. The sample records hundreds of thousands of clones, roughly 96% being singletons. The sample comprised naive CD8+ T cells sorted from blood. Receptors were obtained from a woman aged 25 to 39 in good health. The conserved cysteine and the conserved F or W are not part of the CDR3 here.

ASSELGLAGGPIDNEQF	TRBV2	TRBJ2-1
ASSVGTRTYEQY	TRBV7-2	TRBJ2-7
ASSSGTSGTDTQY	TRBV7-6	TRBJ2-3
ASRQTSSDEQF	TRBV2	TRBJ2-1
ASGGRYRYEQY	TRBV28	TRBJ2-7
ASSVDTTSYEQY	TRBV9	TRBJ2-7
ASRERGVNEQF	TRBV11-1	TRBJ2-1
ASSPRLSMNTEAF	TRBV7-9	TRBJ1-1
ASSFRTQGNEQY	TRBV5-1	TRBJ2-7
ASSLTPSRGDEQY	TRBV4-2	NA
AWADSIEAF	TRBV30	TRBJ1-1
ASSLLAGGRVNEQF	TRBV5-4	TRBJ2-1
ASSFGQENTGELF	TRBV7-9	TRBJ2-2
ASSPTVGDRNEKLF	TRBV27	TRBJ1-4
ASSWTSGRGFSTDTQY	TRBV5-1	TRBJ2-3
ASSVDGTGQNIQY	TRBV9	TRBJ2-4
ATEDRGSTKNLYEQY	TRBV28	TRBJ2-7
ASSLQGASYEQY	TRBV28	TRBJ2-7
ASSEAHRRHHTGELF	TRBV6-1	TRBJ2-2
ASSPSLAGGLEQY	TRBV6-1	TRBJ2-7
ASSVLTGAVYEQF	TRBV9	TRBJ2-1
ASSRAEGTGRRNEQY	TRBV25-1	TRBJ2-7
ASSFYGIYEQY	TRBV28	NA
ASSHEMTNEKLF	TRBV5-6	TRBJ1-4
ASSPGTSGSLVGELF	TRBV4-1	TRBJ2-2
ASSLGTSYEQY	TRBV28	NA
ASSLFIAGAYEQY	TRBV4-1	TRBJ2-7
ASSRTGDTEAF	TRBV19	TRBJ1-1
ASSLLAGGYNEQF	TRBV7-9	TRBJ2-1
ASSSKVGEQY	TRBV5-8	TRBJ2-7
ASSLLGTGYSYEQY	TRBV27	TRBJ2-7
ASSQWTSGTTGELF	TRBV4-1	TRBJ2-2
ASSILEDSEAF	TRBV19	TRBJ1-1
ASSPGTEYNEQF	TRBV7-9	TRBJ2-1
ASSDPDNTEAF	TRBV6-6	TRBJ1-1
AWSGGASSYEQY	TRBV30	NA
ASSPGQQNTEAF	TRBV4-2	TRBJ1-1
ASLVEGRESGNTIY	TRBV2	TRBJ1-3
ASSSAGAGVFNEQY	TRBV27	TRBJ2-7
ATSGSGSSTDTQY	TRBV15	TRBJ2-3
AISESFGSQQY	TRBV10-3	TRBJ2-3
ASSAGLAGGPYNEQF	TRBV6-1	TRBJ2-1
ATSRDKRGSSYNEQF	TRBV15	TRBJ2-1
ASSYPTYEQY	TRBV28	NA
ASSVDKGWDTGELF	TRBV9	TRBJ2-2
ASSLVAGVSTDTQY	TRBV7-9	TRBJ2-3
ASLADSSYEQY	TRBV6-1	TRBJ2-7
ASSQAGTDSTDTQY	TRBV4-1	TRBJ2-3
ASSLYGLANNYEQY	TRBV28	TRBJ2-7
SASGGETQY	TRBV20-1	TRBJ2-5
ASSSGLSSYNEQF	TRBV9	TRBJ2-1
ASSLGNTEAF	TRBV28	TRBJ1-1
ASSLTGDGLQETQY	TRBV28	TRBJ2-5
ASSQVTGDEQY	TRBV14	TRBJ2-7
ASSLGRSSGNTIY	TRBV27	TRBJ1-3
ASSQWETGELF	TRBV23-1	TRBJ2-2
ASSDRGQETQY	TRBV6-5	TRBJ2-5